Described below is a single T cell receptor beta chain sequence and its context. V shed 3 bases and J shed 5 bases, with 17 bases lying between them. The V gene's germline CDR1 is SGHRS and CDR2 YFSETQ. This CDR3 spans 15 amino acids. This sample was taken from a study of spatial heterogeneity in lung cancer. Indicated time point: sample taken at primary tumor resection. TCR cDNA molecules were tagged individually, and each one carried a unique molecular identifier. From the 5' RACE reads, TCRdb called clonotypes with MiXCR, one entry per CDR3 protein. The table records about 92,000 distinct CDR3 sequences, less than 15% of them present only once.

The receptor was isolated from a male donor with early-stage non-small cell lung cancer. The sample here was PBMCs, taken at surgery. J is TRBJ2-5 and V is TRBV5-1; TRBD2 might be the D (5 bases). The CDR3 spells CASSSSGLHRETQYF. As DNA, the CDR3 is TGCGCCAGCAGCTCCTCCGGACTGCACCGGGAGACCCAGTACTTC. The full variable domain, in which reference TRBV5-1 and TRBJ2-5 provide the parts outside the CDR3, is KAGVTQTPRYLIKTRGQQVTLSCSPISGHRSVSWYQQTPGQGLQFLFEYFSETQRNKGNFPGRFSGRQFSNSRSEMNVSTLELGDSALYLCASSSSGLHRETQYFGPGTRLLVL.